This T cell receptor beta chain comes out of a study of control samples from healthy donors and cancer patients. There are 19 residues in the CDR3. The method was immunoSEQ multiplex PCR; TCRdb's version includes in-frame clones alone and lacks a portion of them. The table lists under 150,000 clones, 75% to 90% of them singletons. This clone was detected a few times. The V gene is TRBV21-1, the J gene TRBJ2-4. TRBV21-1 is a documented pseudogene. The sequence was obtained from a woman in her forties or fifties with colorectal cancer. The sequencing sample was made of PBMCs. CDR3 nucleotides: TGTGCCAGCGGGCAGAGGGGTACATATAGGAATAGAGCCAAAAACATTCAGTACTTC. Its translation: CASGQRGTYRNRAKNIQYF.